Below are 2 T cell receptor beta chains sequenced from a single sample in a study of cytomegalovirus exposure and HLA in healthy donors. With 60 Vbeta and 13 Jbeta primers, the PCR was carried out. Generated by immunoSEQ multiplex PCR, the TCRdb table keeps only in-frame clones and is missing some. This sample has approximately 100,000 clones; less than 80% occur once, and the top ten carry over 3.5%. Source material: PBMCs. Receptors were obtained from a man in his thirties or forties in good health and CMV-seropositive.

The rearrangement links TRBV15 to TRBJ2-7, with 8 nucleotides matching TRBD2. Germline-derived CDR1 and CDR2 are LNHNV and YYDKDF (reference sequence). The CDR3 is made up of 14 amino acids. The J segment lost 3 bases and the V segment lost 2 bases, leaving 3 bases of the junction unmatched. The DNA for the CDR3 is TGTGCCACCAGCAGAAGCGGGGGTTTCTACGAGCAGTACTTC. This encodes CATSRSGGFYEQYF. Full variable domain (outside the CDR3, taken from reference TRBV15 and TRBJ2-7): DAMVIQNPRYQVTQFGKPVTLSCSQTLNHNVMYWYQQKSSQAPKLLFHYYDKDFNNEADTPDNFQSRRPNTSFCFLDIRSPGLGDTAMYLCATSRSGGFYEQYFGPGTRLTVT.

The chain carries TRBV2 and TRBJ1-6, with a tentative D call TRBD1 (5 bases). The germline V gene has CDR1 SNHLY and CDR2 FYNNEI. Trimming shortened V by 6 bases and J by 8 bases, and 11 bases separated the two germline ends. The length of the CDR3 is 13 residues. The CDR3 sequence: CASRPEGDSPLHF. CDR3 sequence (DNA): TGTGCCAGCAGGCCCGAAGGGGATTCACCCCTCCACTTT. Drawing the rest from reference TRBV2 and TRBJ1-6, the complete variable domain is EPEVTQTPSHQVTQMGQEVILRCVPISNHLYFYWYRQILGQKVEFLVSFYNNEISEKSEIFDDQFSVERPDGSNFTLKIRSTKLEDSAMYFCASRPEGDSPLHFGNGTRLTVT.